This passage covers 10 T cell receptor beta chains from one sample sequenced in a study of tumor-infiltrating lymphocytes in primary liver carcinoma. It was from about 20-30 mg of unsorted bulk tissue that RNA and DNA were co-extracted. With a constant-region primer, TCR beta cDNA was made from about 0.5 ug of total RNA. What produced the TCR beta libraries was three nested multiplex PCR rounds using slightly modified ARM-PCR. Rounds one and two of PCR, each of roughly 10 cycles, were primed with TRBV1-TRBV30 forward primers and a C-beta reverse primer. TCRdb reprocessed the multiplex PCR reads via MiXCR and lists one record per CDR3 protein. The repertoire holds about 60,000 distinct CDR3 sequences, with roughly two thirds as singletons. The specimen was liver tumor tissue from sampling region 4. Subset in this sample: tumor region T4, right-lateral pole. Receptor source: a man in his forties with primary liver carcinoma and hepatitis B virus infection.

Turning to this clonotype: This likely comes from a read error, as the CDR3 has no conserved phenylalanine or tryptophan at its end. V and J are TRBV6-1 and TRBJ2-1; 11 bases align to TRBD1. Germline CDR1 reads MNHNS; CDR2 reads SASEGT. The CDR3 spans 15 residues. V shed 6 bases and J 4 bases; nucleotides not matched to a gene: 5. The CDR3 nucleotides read TGTGCCAGCAGAACCGGGACAGGGGGGTACAATGAGCAGTTCCTC. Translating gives CASRTGTGGYNEQFL.

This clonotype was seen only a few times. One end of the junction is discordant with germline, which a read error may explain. The CDR3 bases are TGTGCCAGCATCCGGGACTTTAGATCCGGGGAGCTGGTTTTT. As protein: CASIRDFRSGELVF. The chain joins TRBV7-2 to TRBJ2-2, with D perhaps TRBD2 (6 bases). Per the germline V gene, CDR1 is SGHTA and CDR2 is FQGNSA. The CDR3 sequence is 14 residues long.

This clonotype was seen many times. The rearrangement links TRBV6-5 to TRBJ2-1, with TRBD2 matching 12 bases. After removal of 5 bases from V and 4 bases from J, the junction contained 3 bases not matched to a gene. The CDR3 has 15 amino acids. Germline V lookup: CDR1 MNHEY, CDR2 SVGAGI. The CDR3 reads CASSQLAGGYNEQFF. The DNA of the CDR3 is TGTGCCAGCAGTCAACTAGCGGGAGGTTACAATGAGCAGTTCTTC.

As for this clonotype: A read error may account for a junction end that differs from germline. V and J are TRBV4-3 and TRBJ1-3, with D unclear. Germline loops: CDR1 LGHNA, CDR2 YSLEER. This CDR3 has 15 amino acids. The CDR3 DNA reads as TGCCCCAGCAGCCATAACCAAAACTCTGGAAACACCATATATTTT. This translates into CPSSHNQNSGNTIYF.

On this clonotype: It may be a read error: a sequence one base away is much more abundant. The CDR3 DNA reads as TGTGCCAACAGTAGGCAGGGGAACACTGAAGCTTTCTTT. It codes for CANSRQGNTEAFF. The chain carries TRBV7-3 and TRBJ1-1; TRBD1 is a possible D gene (5 bases). Trimming left V 10 bases short and J 1 base short, with 13 bases between. CDR3 length: 13 residues. Germline assignment: CDR1 SGHTA and CDR2 FQGTGA.

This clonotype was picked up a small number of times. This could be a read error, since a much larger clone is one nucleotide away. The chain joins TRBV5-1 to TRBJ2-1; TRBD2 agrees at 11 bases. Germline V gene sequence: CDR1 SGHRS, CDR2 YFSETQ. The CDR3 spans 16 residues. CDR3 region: CAGSVTGTSGGNEQFF. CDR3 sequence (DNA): TGCGCCGGCAGCGTTACCGGGACTAGCGGCGGGAATGAGCAGTTCTTC.

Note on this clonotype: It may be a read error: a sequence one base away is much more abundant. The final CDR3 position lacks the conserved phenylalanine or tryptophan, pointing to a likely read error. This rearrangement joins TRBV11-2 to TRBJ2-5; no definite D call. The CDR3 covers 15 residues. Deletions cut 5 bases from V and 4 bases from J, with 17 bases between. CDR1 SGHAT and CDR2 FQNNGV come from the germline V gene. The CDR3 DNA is TGTGCCAGCAGCCCCGTCGGGCTAGTCCTAGAGACCCAGTACTCC. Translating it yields CASSPVGLVLETQYS.

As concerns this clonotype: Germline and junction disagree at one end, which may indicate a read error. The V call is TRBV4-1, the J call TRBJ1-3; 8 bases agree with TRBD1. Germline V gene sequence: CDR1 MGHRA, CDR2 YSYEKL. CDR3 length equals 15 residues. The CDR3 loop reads CAISPTGGTGNTIYF. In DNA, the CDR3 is TGCGCCATCAGTCCTACAGGGGGTACTGGGAACACCATATATTTT.

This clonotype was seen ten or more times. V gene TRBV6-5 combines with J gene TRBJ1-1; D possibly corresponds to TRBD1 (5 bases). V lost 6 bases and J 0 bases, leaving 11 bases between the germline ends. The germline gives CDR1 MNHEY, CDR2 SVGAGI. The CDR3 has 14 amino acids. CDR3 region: CASRSGTLNTEAFF. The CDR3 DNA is TGTGCCAGCAGATCCGGGACGCTGAACACTGAAGCTTTCTTT.

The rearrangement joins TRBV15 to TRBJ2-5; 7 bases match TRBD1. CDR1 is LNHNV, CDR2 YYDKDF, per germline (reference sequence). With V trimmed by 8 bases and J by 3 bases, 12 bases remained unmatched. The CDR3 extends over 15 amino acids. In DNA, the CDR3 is TGTGCCACCTGCAACTGGGCAGGGGGTGAAGAGACCCAGTACTTC. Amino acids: CATCNWAGGEETQYF.